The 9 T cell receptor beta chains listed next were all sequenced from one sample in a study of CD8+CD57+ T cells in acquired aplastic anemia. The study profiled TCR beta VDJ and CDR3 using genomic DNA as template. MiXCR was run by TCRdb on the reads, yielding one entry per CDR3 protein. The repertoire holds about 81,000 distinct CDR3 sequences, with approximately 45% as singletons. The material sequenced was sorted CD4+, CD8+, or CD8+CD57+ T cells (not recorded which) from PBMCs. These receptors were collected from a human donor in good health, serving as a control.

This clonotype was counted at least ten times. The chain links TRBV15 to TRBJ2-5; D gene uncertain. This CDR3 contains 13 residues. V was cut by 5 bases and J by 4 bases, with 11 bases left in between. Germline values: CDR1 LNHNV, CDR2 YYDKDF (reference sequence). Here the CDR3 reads CATSPGRRETQYF. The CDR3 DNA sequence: TGTGCCACCAGCCCTGGTCGGCGAGAGACCCAGTACTTC.

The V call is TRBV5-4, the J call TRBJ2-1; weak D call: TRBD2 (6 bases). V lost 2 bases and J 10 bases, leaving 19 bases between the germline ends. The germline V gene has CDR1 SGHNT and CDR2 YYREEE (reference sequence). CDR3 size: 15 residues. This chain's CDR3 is CASSFRDSRNGEQFF. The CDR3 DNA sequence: TGTGCCAGCAGCTTTCGGGACTCCCGAAATGGCGAGCAGTTCTTC.

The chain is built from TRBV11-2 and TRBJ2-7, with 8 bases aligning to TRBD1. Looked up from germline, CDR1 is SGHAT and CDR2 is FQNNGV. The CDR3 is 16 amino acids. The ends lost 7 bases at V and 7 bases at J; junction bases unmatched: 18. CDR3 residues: CASTRKGTGIGMEQYF. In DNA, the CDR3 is TGTGCCAGCACCAGAAAGGGGACAGGCATAGGTATGGAGCAGTACTTC.

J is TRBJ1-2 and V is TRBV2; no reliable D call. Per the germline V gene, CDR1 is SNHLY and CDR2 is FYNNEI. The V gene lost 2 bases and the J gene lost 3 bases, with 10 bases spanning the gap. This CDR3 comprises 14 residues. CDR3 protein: CASSESSFDYGYTF. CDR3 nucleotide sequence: TGTGCCAGCAGTGAAAGCTCGTTTGACTATGGCTACACCTTC.

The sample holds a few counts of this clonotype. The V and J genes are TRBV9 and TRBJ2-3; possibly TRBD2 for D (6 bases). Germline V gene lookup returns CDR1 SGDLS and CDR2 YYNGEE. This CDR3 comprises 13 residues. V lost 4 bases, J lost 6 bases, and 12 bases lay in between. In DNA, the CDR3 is TGTGCCAGCAGCCCGGGAGCGGGTGATACGCAGTATTTT. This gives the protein CASSPGAGDTQYF.

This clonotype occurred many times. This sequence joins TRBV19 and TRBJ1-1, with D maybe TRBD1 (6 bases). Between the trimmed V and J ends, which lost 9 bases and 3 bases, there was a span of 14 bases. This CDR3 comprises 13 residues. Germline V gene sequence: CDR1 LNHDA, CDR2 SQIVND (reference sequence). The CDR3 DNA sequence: TGTGCCAGGGATTCAGGGGTGGACACTGAAGCTTTCTTT. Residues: CARDSGVDTEAFF.

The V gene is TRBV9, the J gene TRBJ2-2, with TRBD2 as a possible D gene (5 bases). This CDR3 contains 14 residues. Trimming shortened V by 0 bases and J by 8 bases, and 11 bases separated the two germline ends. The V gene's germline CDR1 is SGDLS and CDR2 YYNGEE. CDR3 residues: CASSVAGVRGELFF. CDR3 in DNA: TGTGCCAGCAGCGTAGCCGGGGTGAGGGGGGAGCTGTTTTTT.

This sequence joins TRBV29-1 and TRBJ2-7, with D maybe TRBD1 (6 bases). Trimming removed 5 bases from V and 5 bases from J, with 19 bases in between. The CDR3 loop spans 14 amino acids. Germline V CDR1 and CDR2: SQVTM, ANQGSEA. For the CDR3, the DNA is TGCAGCGTTCCTCTCCGCTCAGGGGTGGACGAGCAGTACTTC. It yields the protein CSVPLRSGVDEQYF.

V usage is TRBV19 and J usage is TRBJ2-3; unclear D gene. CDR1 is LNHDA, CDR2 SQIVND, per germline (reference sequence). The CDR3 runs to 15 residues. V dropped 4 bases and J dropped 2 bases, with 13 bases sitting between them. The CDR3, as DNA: TGTGCCAGTAGTACCCTGGGCAGTTTCACAGATACGCAGTATTTT. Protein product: CASSTLGSFTDTQYF.